This T cell receptor beta chain was documented in a study of T cells expressing NK-cell markers. The overall study: Repertoires of TCR beta were obtained from T cells sorted as CD3+CD56+NKG2C+, CD3+CD56+NKG2C- and CD3+CD56-NKG2C+. Study-wide results and caveats: Topping the CD3+CD56-NKG2C+ fraction as well were these clonotypes, in a few donors. In 6 or 7 donors, dominant NKG2C+ clonotypes were roughly 1.0-7.5% of CD8+ T cells.

TCRdb reprocessed the 5' RACE reads and keeps a single row for each CDR3 protein, giving no DNA. Its table lists about 190,000 distinct CDR3 sequences. About this clonotype itself: Antigen: not known.

The CDR3 is made up of 16 amino acids. CDR1 is MNHNS and CDR2 is SASEGT in the germline V gene. The chain couples TRBV6-1 to TRBJ1-3; the TCRdb D gene call, TRBD1, has no DNA to confirm it. Input material: blood T cells: a sorted CD56 or NKG2C T cell subset, CD4+ or CD8+ T cells, or bulk PBMC T cells (not recorded which). The receptor's source is a man aged 18 to 69 in good health. The CDR3 loop is CASSHGPGQGLNTIYF.